These 15 T cell receptor beta chains came from one sample sequenced in a study of metastatic and nonmetastatic thyroid tumors. Among the patients, none had received any treatment before thyroid surgery. TCRdb re-processed the PCR reads through MiXCR. The sample records around 27,000 clones, roughly a quarter being singletons. The specimen was blood. Receptors originate from a female donor with papillary thyroid cancer or a benign thyroid nodule (not recorded which). Some clones in this sample may be carry-over from other donors' samples.

This clone occurred many times. The gene calls are TRBV7-2 and TRBJ2-7; D is possibly TRBD1 or TRBD2 (6 bases each). The CDR3 consists of 14 residues. Germline CDR1 and CDR2: SGHTA and FQGNSA. V was pared by 1 base and J by 2 bases, with 9 bases between. CDR3 loop: CASSLGGAPYEQYF. DNA of the CDR3: TGTGCCAGCAGCTTAGGGGGGGCTCCCTACGAGCAGTACTTC.

In nucleotides, the CDR3 is TGTGCCAGCAGTCCCGACTATAATCAGCCCCAGCATTTT. As protein: CASSPDYNQPQHF. The chain combines TRBV9 with TRBJ1-5; the D is unclear. This CDR3 is built from 13 residues. The germline V and J ends were trimmed by 5 bases and 4 bases, with 10 bases remaining between them. Per germline, CDR1 SGDLS and CDR2 YYNGEE.

This clone was found many times. The V and J genes are TRBV18 and TRBJ1-3, with D perhaps TRBD1 (5 bases). The CDR3 is 14 residues long. Trimming took 4 bases from V and 2 from J, leaving 9 bases between them. Germline CDR1 KGHSH, CDR2 LQKENI. CDR3 DNA: TGTGCCAGCTCACGCGACAGCGCTGGAAACACCATATATTTT. This sequence encodes CASSRDSAGNTIYF. Combining the CDR3 with reference TRBV18 and TRBJ1-3 gives the whole variable domain NAGVMQNPRHLVRRRGQEARLRCSPMKGHSHVYWYRQLPEEGLKFMVYLQKENIIDESGMPKERFSAEFPKEGPSILRIQQVVRGDSAAYFCASSRDSAGNTIYFGEGSWLTVV.

By sample fraction, this clone is medium-sized. V usage is TRBV5-1 and J usage is TRBJ2-3; 10 bases agree with TRBD2. The V segment lost 4 bases and the J segment 5 bases; nucleotides outside the gene matches: 13. This CDR3 comprises 17 residues. Per germline, CDR1 SGHRS and CDR2 YFSETQ. The CDR3 reads CASSLKIAGGSLDTQYF. The CDR3 coding sequence is TGCGCCAGCAGCCTAAAAATAGCGGGAGGCTCCTTAGATACGCAGTATTTT.

This clone was detected ten times or more. A much larger clone sits a single nucleotide away, making a read error possible. The chain joins TRBV28 to TRBJ1-4; TRBD1 matches at 9 bases. This CDR3 is 16 amino acids long. The germline V gene has CDR1 MDHEN and CDR2 SYDVKM. As DNA, the CDR3 is TGTGCCAACAGTGTCCCGGGACAGGGACCTAATGAAAAACTGTTTTTT. Translation: CANSVPGQGPNEKLFF.

There are a few counts of this clone. V is TRBV6-1 and J is TRBJ1-2; D is perhaps TRBD1 (6 bases). Trimming pared 6 bases from V and 0 bases from J, leaving 17 bases between. The CDR3 contains 16 residues. The germline CDR1 and CDR2 sequences are MNHNS and SASEGT. CDR3 DNA sequence: TGTGCCAGCAGAGTCCCGGGGACATTAGCTAACTATGGCTACACCTTC. Its translation: CASRVPGTLANYGYTF.

Ten or more counts support this clone. The V gene is TRBV4-2, the J gene TRBJ1-2; 8 positions match TRBD1. The CDR3 is 15 residues long. Germline lookup yields CDR1 LGHNA and CDR2 YNFKEQ. V trimming: 0 bases; J trimming: 5 bases; junction bases outside the gene matches: 5. The CDR3 protein is CASSQDGDRLYGYTF. The DNA for the CDR3 is TGTGCCAGCAGCCAAGATGGGGACAGGCTATATGGCTACACCTTC.

This clone has just a few counts. CDR3 nucleotide sequence: TGTGCCAGCAGCTTGTTTTTAGGGGGACAAGAGACCCAGTACTTC. It specifies CASSLFLGGQETQYF. The chain carries TRBV5-4 and TRBJ2-5, with D possibly TRBD1 on 6 matching bases. Germline V CDR1 and CDR2: SGHNT, YYREEE (reference sequence). Trimming removed 1 base at V and 2 bases at J, with 12 bases between. The CDR3 has 15 residues.

This clone was seen a handful of times. The junction and the germline gene differ at one end; a read error may be behind it. V usage is TRBV28 and J usage is TRBJ1-6; 7 bases line up with TRBD1. This CDR3 contains 17 residues. The germline CDR1 and CDR2 sequences are MDHEN and SYDVKM. The CDR3 DNA follows: TGTACCAGCGGTTCTCCCGATGAGGGGGACAGTAATTCACCCCTCCACTTT. Its translation: CTSGSPDEGDSNSPLHF.

The sample holds many counts of this clone. The chain employs TRBV11-3 and TRBJ2-3; TRBD1 might be the D (6 bases). CDR3 length: 15 residues. The germline V gene has CDR1 SGHNT and CDR2 YENEEA. V lost 3 bases, J lost 0 bases, and 10 bases lay in between. CDR3 sequence (DNA): TGTGCCAGCAGCTTCGGACAGCGCAGCACAGATACGCAGTATTTT. This encodes CASSFGQRSTDTQYF.

This clone was seen more than once but under ten times. The V and J genes are TRBV2 and TRBJ2-7; D is perhaps TRBD2 (5 bases). This CDR3 comprises 15 residues. The V gene's germline CDR1 is SNHLY and CDR2 FYNNEI. Trimming took off 0 bases at V and 3 bases at J, with 12 bases between the two ends. CDR3 residues: CASSEAGKRFYEQYF. CDR3 coding DNA: TGTGCCAGCAGTGAAGCCGGGAAAAGGTTCTACGAGCAGTACTTC.

This clone occurred many times. With a much larger clone just one base away, this may be a read error. This CDR3 is also generated by other DNA sequences in the sample. The rearrangement uses TRBV20-1 and TRBJ2-7, with D tentatively TRBD1 or TRBD2 (5 bases each). The CDR3 has 14 amino acids. Per germline, CDR1 DFQATT and CDR2 SNEGSKA (reference sequence). Trimming shortened V by 3 bases and J by 0 bases, and 12 bases separated the two germline ends. CDR3 bases: TGCAGTGCTAGGGGGGAACATAGCTCCTACGAGCAGTACTTC. Protein: CSARGEHSSYEQYF.

This chain connects TRBV30 to TRBJ2-7; 13 nucleotides agree with TRBD2. CDR3 length equals 19 residues. Per germline, CDR1 GTSNPN and CDR2 SVGIG (reference sequence). V was clipped by 1 base and J by 0 bases; unmatched bases: 12. Written as DNA, the CDR3 is TGTGCCTGGAGTGGCGCGGCCGGGACTAGCGGGATGAGCTCCTACGAGCAGTACTTC. This sequence encodes CAWSGAAGTSGMSSYEQYF.

This clone was recorded at least ten times. The chain combines TRBV11-2 with TRBJ1-1; D is ambiguous. The germline V and J ends were trimmed by 2 bases and 5 bases, with 15 bases remaining between them. From germline, CDR1 is SGHAT and CDR2 FQNNGV. The CDR3 length is 15 residues. This chain's CDR3 is CASSLQAGMGTEAFF. As DNA, the CDR3 is TGTGCCAGCAGCTTACAGGCAGGAATGGGGACTGAAGCTTTCTTT.

This clone appeared many times. This sequence joins TRBV6-2 or TRBV6-3 and TRBJ2-5, with D possibly matching TRBD2 (5 bases). The length of the CDR3 is 17 residues. Germline assignment: CDR1 MNHEY and CDR2 SVGEGT. The V end lost 0 bases, the J end lost 4 bases, and 18 bases lay between the germline ends. In nucleotides, the CDR3 is TGTGCCAGCAGTTACTCGACTGTCGGGAACCTTGCAGAGACCCAGTACTTC. Its protein is CASSYSTVGNLAETQYF.